These T cell receptor beta chains were read from a single sample in a study of blood T cell repertoires in COVID-19. The assay was immunoSEQ multiplex PCR, and TCRdb's table has in-frame clones only and misses some. The repertoire includes some 140,000 clones, 70% to 90% of them detected once, and 0.6% to 0.65% sits in the top ten. Sequences were obtained from peripheral blood. These receptors all come from a man aged 60-69 years with COVID-19, enrolled during active disease. CDR3s include the opening cysteine and the closing phenylalanine or tryptophan. A D gene is named only where the DNA matches it firmly. The listing skips clone size in some rows; elsewhere it reads once, few, many or a size class.

>-|few|TRBJ2-2|TRBV15
CATSFTTGQRNTGELFF
TGTGCCACCAGCTTTACGACAGGACAGCGGAACACCGGGGAGCTGTTTTTT
>TRBD1|once|TRBJ2-7|TRBV3-1/TRBV3-2
CASSQVWDRTYEQYF
TGTGCCAGCAGCCAGGTCTGGGACAGAACCTACGAGCAGTACTTC
>TRBD2|-|TRBJ2-1|TRBV5-4
CASSSRGSGSSNEQFF
TGTGCCAGCAGCTCCCGAGGTAGCGGGAGTAGTAATGAGCAGTTCTTC
>-|-|TRBJ2-3|TRBV5-4
CASSGNIDTQYF
TGTGCCAGCAGCGGCAACATAGATACGCAGTATTTT
>TRBD1|-|TRBJ1-5|TRBV7-6
CASSPMTGENQPQHF
TGTGCCAGCAGCCCTATGACAGGGGAGAACCAGCCCCAGCATTTT
>-|-|TRBJ2-3|TRBV7-2
CASSLQGSTDTQYF
TGTGCCAGCAGCTTGCAGGGGAGCACAGATACGCAGTATTTT
>TRBD2|-|TRBJ2-5|TRBV18
CASSPRPSGSGETQYF
TGTGCCAGCTCCCCACGGCCTAGCGGGAGCGGGGAGACCCAGTACTTC
>TRBD2|-|TRBJ2-6|TRBV5-1
CASHSGDGANVLTF
TGCGCCAGCCACAGCGGGGATGGGGCCAACGTCCTGACTTTC
>TRBD2|-|TRBJ2-4|TRBV7-2
CASSLSGGHGNIQYF
TGTGCCAGCAGCTTATCGGGAGGGCACGGAAACATTCAGTACTTC
>-|few|TRBJ1-6|TRBV4-3
CASSQDKTGWIGSPLHF
TGCGCCAGCAGCCAAGATAAGACAGGTTGGATTGGTTCACCCCTCCACTTT
>-|-|TRBJ2-1|TRBV4-3
CASSQETGVTYNEQFF
TGCGCCAGCAGCCAAGAAACGGGAGTGACCTACAATGAGCAGTTCTTC